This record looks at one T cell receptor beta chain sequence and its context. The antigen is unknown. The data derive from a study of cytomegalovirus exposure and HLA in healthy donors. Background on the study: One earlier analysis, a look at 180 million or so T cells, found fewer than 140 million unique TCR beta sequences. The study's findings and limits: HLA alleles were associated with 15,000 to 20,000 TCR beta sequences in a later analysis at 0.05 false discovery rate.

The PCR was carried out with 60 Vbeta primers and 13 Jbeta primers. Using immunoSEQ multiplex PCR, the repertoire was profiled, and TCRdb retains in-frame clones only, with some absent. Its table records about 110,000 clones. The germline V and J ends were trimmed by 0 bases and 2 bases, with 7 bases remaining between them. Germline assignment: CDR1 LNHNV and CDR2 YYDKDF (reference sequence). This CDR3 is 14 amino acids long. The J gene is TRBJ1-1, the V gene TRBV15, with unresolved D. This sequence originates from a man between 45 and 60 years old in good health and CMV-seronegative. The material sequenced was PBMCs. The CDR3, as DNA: TGTGCCACCAGCAGAGATACTAGTAACACTGAAGCTTTCTTT. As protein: CATSRDTSNTEAFF.